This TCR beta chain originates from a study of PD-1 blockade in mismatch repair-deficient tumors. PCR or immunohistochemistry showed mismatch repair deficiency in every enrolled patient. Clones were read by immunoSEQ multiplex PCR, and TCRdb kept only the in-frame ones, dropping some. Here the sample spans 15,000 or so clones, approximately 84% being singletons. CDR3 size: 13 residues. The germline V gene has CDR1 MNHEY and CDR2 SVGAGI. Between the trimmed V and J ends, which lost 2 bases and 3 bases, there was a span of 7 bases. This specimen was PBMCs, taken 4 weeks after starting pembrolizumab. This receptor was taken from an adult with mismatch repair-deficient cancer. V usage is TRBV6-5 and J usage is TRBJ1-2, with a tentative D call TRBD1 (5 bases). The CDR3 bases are TGTGCCAGCAGTTACGAAGGGGACTATGGCTACACCTTC. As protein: CASSYEGDYGYTF.